These 29 T cell receptor beta chains were all obtained from the same sample, sequenced in a study of T cells in Graves' hyperthyroidism and ophthalmopathy. It was RNA transcripts that yielded the amplified TCR beta CDR3 regions. The HTBI primer set served for first-round RT-PCR of the TCR CDR3. From the multiplex PCR reads, TCRdb called clonotypes with MiXCR, one entry per CDR3 protein. In the table there are 690,000 or so distinct CDR3 sequences, 18% of which are singletons. Specimen: blood. The receptors stem from a woman between 45 and 60 years old with Graves' hyperthyroidism that later progressed to Graves' ophthalmopathy.

Note on this clonotype: The junction departs from germline at one end; a sequencing error may be responsible. The J gene is TRBJ2-1, the V gene TRBV7-3; tentative D call: TRBD2 (6 bases). The CDR3 is 14 amino acids. CDR1 SGHTA and CDR2 FQGTGA come from the germline V gene. The CDR3 DNA is TGTGTCAGCAGCCCTGGGACTGGTTACAATGAGCAGTTCTTC. Its translation is CVSSPGTGYNEQFF.

A note on this clonotype: A much larger clone differs from this one at a single base, so this may be a read error. V and J are TRBV18 and TRBJ1-6; tentatively, D is TRBD1 (5 bases). The V end was cut by 0 bases, the J end by 10 bases, with 10 bases between. Germline loops: CDR1 KGHSH, CDR2 LQKENI. The length of the CDR3 is 14 residues. Here the CDR3 DNA reads TGTGCCAGCTCACCACCGGGGGTTCAATCACCCCTCCACTTT. The encoded protein is CASSPPGVQSPLHF.

This chain uses TRBV6-5 with TRBJ2-5; weak D call: TRBD2 (7 bases). V lost 4 bases to trimming and J lost 2 bases, with 11 bases between them. The germline V gene encodes CDR1 MNHEY and CDR2 SVGAGI. CDR3 length: 14 amino acids. The CDR3 DNA reads as TGTGCCAGCAGTTGGCGGGGGCCTCAAGAGACCCAGTACTTC. Residues: CASSWRGPQETQYF.

This clonotype was counted between two and nine times. V gene TRBV10-1 combines with J gene TRBJ2-1; D is ambiguous. CDR3 length equals 15 residues. CDR1 WNHNN and CDR2 SYGVQD come from the germline V gene (reference sequence). V lost 3 bases to trimming and J lost 6 bases, with 15 bases between them. The CDR3, as DNA: TGCGCCAGCAGTGACCTAGGTACGGGCCTCAATGAGCAGTTCTTC. Translating gives CASSDLGTGLNEQFF.

This clonotype was counted at least ten times. The chain joins TRBV20-1 to TRBJ1-1; 7 positions agree with TRBD1. In germline, CDR1 is DFQATT, CDR2 SNEGSKA (reference sequence). Trimming at V came to 4 bases and at J to 7 bases, leaving 9 bases not matched to a gene. The CDR3 spans 13 residues. The CDR3 nucleotides read TGCAGTGCTAAGCCAGGGGGACTAGATGAAGCTTTCTTT. Translation gives CSAKPGGLDEAFF.

This clonotype was observed a few times. The chain has TRBV5-1 and TRBJ2-1, with D unclear. The V end lost 2 bases, the J end lost 0 bases, and 12 bases lay between the germline ends. CDR3 length equals 16 residues. Germline CDR1 SGHRS, CDR2 YFSETQ. The CDR3 sequence: CASSFKDDNSYNEQFF. The CDR3 DNA reads TGCGCCAGCAGCTTTAAAGATGATAACTCCTACAATGAGCAGTTCTTC.

J is TRBJ1-1 and V is TRBV5-1, with a weak D call TRBD1 (6 bases). V lost 6 bases, J lost 1 base, and 13 bases lay in between. CDR3 size: 14 residues. In germline, CDR1 is SGHRS, CDR2 YFSETQ. The CDR3 region has the DNA TGCGCCAGCAAACGGGCGGGGGCGAACACTGAAGCTTTCTTT. Protein: CASKRAGANTEAFF.

This sequence joins TRBV11-2 and TRBJ1-6; the D is unclear. CDR1 SGHAT and CDR2 FQNNGV come from the germline V gene. Trimming took 5 bases from V and 13 from J, leaving 12 bases between them. CDR3 length: 12 residues. The CDR3 loop reads CASSPRDWPLHF. The CDR3 nucleotides are TGTGCCAGCAGCCCCCGGGATTGGCCCCTCCACTTT.

The J gene is TRBJ2-5, the V gene TRBV3-1, with a tentative D call TRBD2 (6 bases). The V and J ends lost 2 bases and 1 base respectively, with 14 bases between them. The CDR3 extends over 16 amino acids. Looked up from germline, CDR1 is LGHDT and CDR2 is YNNKEL (reference sequence). The CDR3 spells CASSQRAGIFQETQYF. DNA for the CDR3: TGTGCCAGCAGCCAAAGAGCGGGTATCTTCCAAGAGACCCAGTACTTC.

This clonotype came up many times. V is TRBV7-8 and J is TRBJ2-4; no firm D call. The V and J ends lost 5 bases and 5 bases respectively, with 13 bases between them. The CDR3 extends over 14 amino acids. Germline V lookup: CDR1 SGHVS, CDR2 FQNEAQ. The DNA of the CDR3 is TGTGCCAGCAGCCACGGAACGAGCGAAAACATTCAGTACTTC. It encodes CASSHGTSENIQYF.

This clonotype was seen repeatedly, ten times or more. The chain has TRBV18 and TRBJ2-7; D may be TRBD2 (6 bases). From germline, CDR1 is KGHSH and CDR2 LQKENI. CDR3 length equals 12 residues. The V end was cut by 3 bases, the J end by 7 bases, with 10 bases between. In nucleotides, the CDR3 is TGTGCCAGCTCACCTACCCGGGGGGAGCAGTACTTC. It yields the protein CASSPTRGEQYF.

This clonotype was seen a handful of times. The chain combines TRBV12-3 or TRBV12-4 with TRBJ2-3; D call uncertain. V lost 6 bases and J lost 1, with 14 bases in between. The CDR3 has 15 amino acids. CDR3 residues: CASREYPFGTDTQYF. In DNA, the CDR3 is TGTGCCAGCAGAGAATACCCTTTCGGCACAGATACGCAGTATTTT.

This clonotype was counted many times. The gene calls are TRBV11-3 and TRBJ2-3; 11 bases line up with TRBD2. The germline V gene has CDR1 SGHNT and CDR2 YENEEA. CDR3 length equals 16 residues. With 5 bases clipped from V and 3 bases from J, the junction kept 7 bases outside the gene matches. In nucleotides, the CDR3 is TGTGCCAGCAGCCGACTAGCGGGGATCGGTACAGATACGCAGTATTTT. Encoded protein: CASSRLAGIGTDTQYF. The entire variable domain, with the rest obtained from reference TRBV11-3 and TRBJ2-3, is as follows: EAGVVQSPRYKIIEKKQPVAFWCNPISGHNTLYWYLQNLGQGPELLIRYENEEAVDDSQLPKDRFSAERLKGVDSTLKIQPAELGDSAVYLCASSRLAGIGTDTQYFGPGTRLTVL.

This clonotype was seen ten or more times. Here the CDR3 reads CATRGRNEQYF. CDR3 bases: TGTGCCACCAGGGGGCGTAACGAGCAGTACTTC. The chain links TRBV12-3 or TRBV12-4 to TRBJ2-7; 8 positions agree with TRBD1. The junction had 4 bases not matched to a gene; V was cut back by 10 bases and J by 5 bases. The CDR3 has 11 residues.

This clonotype was counted between two and nine times. The chain uses TRBV18 and TRBJ2-5, with TRBD2 matching over 10 bases. The V and J ends lost 3 bases and 0 bases, in that order; junction bases with no gene match: 4. This CDR3 comprises 16 residues. Germline V gives CDR1 KGHSH, CDR2 LQKENI. The CDR3 nucleotides are TGTGCCAGCTCACCGCTAGCGGGGGAATACCAAGAGACCCAGTACTTC. Protein product: CASSPLAGEYQETQYF.

This clonotype was seen at least ten times. The V call is TRBV20-1, the J call TRBJ2-3, with 8 positions matching TRBD2. Trimming took 5 bases from V and 0 from J; bases not matched to a gene: 10. The CDR3 totals 16 residues. Per germline, CDR1 DFQATT and CDR2 SNEGSKA (reference sequence). CDR3 amino acids: CSAASGGPASTDTQYF. DNA for the CDR3: TGCAGTGCTGCGAGCGGGGGCCCCGCTAGCACAGATACGCAGTATTTT.

At least ten counts were recorded for this clonotype. This chain connects TRBV6-1 to TRBJ2-3; D perhaps matches TRBD2 (5 bases). Trimming cost V 2 bases and J 0 bases, with 12 bases left between them. Germline V gives CDR1 MNHNS, CDR2 SASEGT. This CDR3 comprises 16 residues. CDR3 bases: TGTGCCAGCAGTGAATACGGGCGGGCTAGCACAGATACGCAGTATTTT. Translated, it gives CASSEYGRASTDTQYF.

The table lists this clonotype with a few counts. The chain has TRBV20-1 and TRBJ2-7; 12 positions agree with TRBD1. Germline values: CDR1 DFQATT, CDR2 SNEGSKA (reference sequence). V lost 0 bases, J lost 7 bases, and 4 bases stayed unmatched. The CDR3 extends over 14 amino acids. The chain's CDR3 is CSAREGQGAREQYF. CDR3 in DNA: TGCAGTGCTAGAGAGGGACAGGGGGCCAGGGAGCAGTACTTC.

This clonotype has ten or more counts. V is TRBV6-1 and J is TRBJ2-1; TRBD2 might be the D (7 bases). The CDR3 loop spans 15 amino acids. V lost 0 bases to trimming and J lost 8 bases, with 14 bases between them. CDR1 is MNHNS and CDR2 is SASEGT in the germline V gene. CDR3 bases: TGTGCCAGCAGTGAAGCGCGAGGGGGGGCCGATGAGCAGTTCTTC. This gives the protein CASSEARGGADEQFF.

This clonotype occurred a few times. CDR3: CASSQDPSDWAPEAFF. The CDR3 DNA sequence: TGCGCCAGCAGCCAAGACCCTTCTGACTGGGCCCCTGAAGCTTTCTTT. This chain uses TRBV4-1 with TRBJ1-1; D is ambiguous. The V gene lost 0 bases and the J gene lost 6 bases, with 17 bases spanning the gap. CDR1 is MGHRA and CDR2 is YSYEKL in the germline V gene. The CDR3 contains 16 residues.

The V call is TRBV12-3 or TRBV12-4, the J call TRBJ1-3; possibly TRBD1 for D (5 bases). CDR3 length: 14 amino acids. V shed 4 bases and J shed 4 bases, with 11 bases lying between them. The CDR3 loop reads CASSSGLYGNTIYF. The DNA for the CDR3 is TGTGCCAGCAGTTCAGGGTTGTACGGAAACACCATATATTTT.

This clonotype was recorded many times. This sequence joins TRBV27 and TRBJ2-1; 7 bases are a match to TRBD1. Per germline, CDR1 MNHEY and CDR2 SMNVEV (reference sequence). This CDR3 region has 14 residues. V was pared by 4 bases and J by 7 bases, with 7 bases of the junction left unmatched. The CDR3 reads CASSSRGLGNEQFF. The CDR3 region has the DNA TGTGCCAGCAGTTCGAGGGGGCTAGGGAATGAGCAGTTCTTC.

V is TRBV5-1 and J is TRBJ2-5, with D perhaps given as TRBD1 or TRBD2 (6 bases each). V lost 0 bases, J lost 5 bases, and 14 bases lay in between. CDR3 length equals 15 residues. The germline V gene has CDR1 SGHRS and CDR2 YFSETQ. CDR3 region: CASSLEGGLGETQYF. CDR3 sequence (DNA): TGCGCCAGCAGCTTGGAAGGGGGGCTGGGGGAGACCCAGTACTTC.

The rearrangement uses TRBV20-1 and TRBJ1-6, with D uncertain. Trimming cost V 1 base and J 8 bases, with 12 bases left between them. Germline V gives CDR1 DFQATT, CDR2 SNEGSKA (reference sequence). The CDR3 is 14 residues long. CDR3 region: CSARVEGGDSPLHF. The CDR3 coding sequence is TGCAGTGCTAGAGTAGAGGGAGGTGATTCACCCCTCCACTTT.

There are many counts of this clonotype. In DNA form, the CDR3 reads TGTGCCAGCAGCCAACAGAGCTCCTACAATGAGCAGTTCTTC. Amino acid sequence: CASSQQSSYNEQFF. The chain carries TRBV7-9 and TRBJ2-1; D is uncertain. The CDR3 loop spans 14 amino acids. Germline CDR1 reads SEHNR; CDR2 reads FQNEAQ (reference sequence). V dropped 5 bases and J dropped 0 bases, with 8 bases sitting between them.

There are a few counts of this clonotype. This rearrangement joins TRBV20-1 to TRBJ2-5, with D perhaps TRBD1 or TRBD2 (5 bases each). The germline gives CDR1 DFQATT, CDR2 SNEGSKA (reference sequence). The CDR3 runs to 14 residues. V was shortened by 1 base and J by 3 bases, with 12 bases between the two germline ends. CDR3 amino acids: CSARAGTVKETQYF. The CDR3 region has the DNA TGCAGTGCTAGAGCCGGGACCGTGAAAGAGACCCAGTACTTC.

This clonotype was detected many times. The chain uses TRBV29-1 and TRBJ2-1; D uncertain. V was cut by 3 bases and J by 2 bases, with 11 bases left in between. The length of the CDR3 is 14 residues. CDR1 is SQVTM and CDR2 is ANQGSEA in the germline V gene. The DNA for the CDR3 is TGCAGCGTTGATGGCGGCCAGGCCTACAATGAGCAGTTCTTC. Translation gives CSVDGGQAYNEQFF.

The chain uses TRBV4-1 and TRBJ2-3, with 7 nucleotides matching TRBD2. Trimming removed 4 bases from V and 9 bases from J; junction bases left unmatched: 16. The CDR3 has 16 amino acids. In germline, CDR1 is MGHRA, CDR2 YSYEKL. The CDR3 DNA reads TGCGCCAGCAGCCTTCCCTTGGGGGACTATCAAGGGACGCAGTATTTT. This gives the protein CASSLPLGDYQGTQYF.

The V gene is TRBV30, the J gene TRBJ2-1; 8 bases agree with TRBD1. The CDR3 is 14 residues long. The V gene's germline CDR1 is GTSNPN and CDR2 SVGIG (reference sequence). V lost 4 bases, J lost 8 bases, and 10 bases stayed unmatched. The CDR3 loop reads CAWNKGAGGDEQFF. The CDR3 nucleotides are TGTGCCTGGAACAAAGGGGCAGGGGGCGATGAGCAGTTCTTC.